The clone carrying this TCR beta chain was found a few times. Its antigen is currently unknown. Trimming cost V 6 bases and J 8 bases, with 14 bases left between them. The length of the CDR3 is 13 residues. Germline V gene sequence: CDR1 MGHDK, CDR2 SYGVNS. This entry comes from a study of T-cell memory formation after mild COVID-19. TCRdb ran MiXCR on the 5' RACE reads and lists one entry per CDR3 protein. The table has about 260,000 distinct CDR3 sequences, 16% seen once; the top ten hold around 21%. Study findings and constraints: Pre-infection memory showed some responding clones, and this suggested that cross-reactive memory joined. SARS-CoV-2 specificity of second-wave clones peaking day 37 was unconfirmed. Clones shrinking from day 15 to 85 showed even CD4/CD8 mixes; later expanders tilted CD4+. CD4+ clones that contracted lay mainly in CM and EM; CD8+ ones lay in EMRA.

The chain employs TRBV25-1 and TRBJ2-1; D possibly corresponds to TRBD1 (7 bases). The sequenced material came from PBMCs or a T cell subset sorted from them (not recorded which). The TCR comes from a man aged 18 to 29 who had mild COVID-19 (a few samples of this study predate the infection). Cell type and time point are not known. CDR3 nucleotide sequence: TGTGCCAGCAGGGAGGGGGCCCGGGATGAGCAGTTCTTC. Encoded protein: CASREGARDEQFF.